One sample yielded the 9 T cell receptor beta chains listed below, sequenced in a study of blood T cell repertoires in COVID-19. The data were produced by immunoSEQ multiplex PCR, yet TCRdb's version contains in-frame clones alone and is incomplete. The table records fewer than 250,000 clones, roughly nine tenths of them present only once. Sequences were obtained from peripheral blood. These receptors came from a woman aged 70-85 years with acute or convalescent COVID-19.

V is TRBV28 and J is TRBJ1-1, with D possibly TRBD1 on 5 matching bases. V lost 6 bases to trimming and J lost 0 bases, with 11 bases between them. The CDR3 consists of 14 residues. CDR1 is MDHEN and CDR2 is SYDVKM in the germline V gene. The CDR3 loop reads CASRRPGMNTEAFF. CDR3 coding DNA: TGTGCCAGCAGGCGCCCAGGGATGAACACTGAAGCTTTCTTT.

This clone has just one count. The DNA of the CDR3 is TGCGCCAGCAGCCAAGGGGCGGGGCCCCAGCATTTT. Protein: CASSQGAGPQHF. V usage is TRBV4-1 and J usage is TRBJ1-5, with D uncertain. The germline gives CDR1 MGHRA, CDR2 YSYEKL. The CDR3 length is 12 residues. V lost 1 base and J lost 9, with 7 bases in between.

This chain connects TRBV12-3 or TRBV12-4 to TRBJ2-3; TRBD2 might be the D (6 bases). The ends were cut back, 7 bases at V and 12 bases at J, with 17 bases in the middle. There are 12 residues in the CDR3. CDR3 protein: CASKEPGLSQYF. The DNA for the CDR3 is TGTGCCAGCAAAGAACCGGGACTTTCACAGTATTTT.

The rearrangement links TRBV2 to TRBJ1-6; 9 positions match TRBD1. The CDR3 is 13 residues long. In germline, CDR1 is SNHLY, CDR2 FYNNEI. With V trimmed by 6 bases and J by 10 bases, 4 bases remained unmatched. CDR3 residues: CASSGQGLSPLHF. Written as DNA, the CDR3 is TGTGCCAGCAGCGGACAGGGGCTGTCACCCCTCCACTTT.

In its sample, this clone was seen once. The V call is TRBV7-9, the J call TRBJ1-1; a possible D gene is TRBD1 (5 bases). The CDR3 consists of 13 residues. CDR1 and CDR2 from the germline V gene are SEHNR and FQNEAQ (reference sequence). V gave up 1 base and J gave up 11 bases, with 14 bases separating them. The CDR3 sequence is CASSLVPGNRAFF. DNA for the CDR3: TGTGCCAGCAGCTTAGTTCCAGGGAATCGGGCTTTCTTT.

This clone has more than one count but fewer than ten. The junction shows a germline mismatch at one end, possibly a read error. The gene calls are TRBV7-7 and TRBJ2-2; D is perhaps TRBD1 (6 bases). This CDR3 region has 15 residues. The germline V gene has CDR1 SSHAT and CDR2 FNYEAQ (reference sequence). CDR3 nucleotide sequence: TGTGCTAGCAGCTTAACAGGGCCCACCTCCGGGGAGCTGTTTTTT. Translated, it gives CASSLTGPTSGELFF.

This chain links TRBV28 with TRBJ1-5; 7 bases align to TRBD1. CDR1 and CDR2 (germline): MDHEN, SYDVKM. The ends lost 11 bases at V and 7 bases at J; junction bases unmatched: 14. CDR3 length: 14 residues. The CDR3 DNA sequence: TGTGCCTCACACCGACAGGGTCCGGCCCAGCCCCAGCATTTT. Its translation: CASHRQGPAQPQHF.

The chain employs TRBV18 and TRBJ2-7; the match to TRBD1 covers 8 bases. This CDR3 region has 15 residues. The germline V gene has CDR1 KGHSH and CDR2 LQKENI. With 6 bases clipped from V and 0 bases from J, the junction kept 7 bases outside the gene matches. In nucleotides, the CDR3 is TGTGCCAGCTCGCCGACAGGGGTAAGCTCCTACGAGCAGTACTTC. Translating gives CASSPTGVSSYEQYF.

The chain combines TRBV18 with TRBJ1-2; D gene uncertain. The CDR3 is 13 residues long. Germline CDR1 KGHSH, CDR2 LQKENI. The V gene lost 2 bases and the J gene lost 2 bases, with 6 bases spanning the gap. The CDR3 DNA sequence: TGTGCCAGCTCACCAGACGGGAACTATGGCTACACCTTC. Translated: CASSPDGNYGYTF.